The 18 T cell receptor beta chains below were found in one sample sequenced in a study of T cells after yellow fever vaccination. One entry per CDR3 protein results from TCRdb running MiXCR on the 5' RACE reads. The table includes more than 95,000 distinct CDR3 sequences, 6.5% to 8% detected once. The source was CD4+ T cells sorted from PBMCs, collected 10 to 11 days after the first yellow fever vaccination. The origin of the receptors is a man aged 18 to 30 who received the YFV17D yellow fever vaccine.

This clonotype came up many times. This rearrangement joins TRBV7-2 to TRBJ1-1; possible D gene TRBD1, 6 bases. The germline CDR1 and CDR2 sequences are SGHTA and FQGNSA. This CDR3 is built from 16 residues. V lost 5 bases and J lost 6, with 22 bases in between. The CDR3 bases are TGTGCCAGCAGCCGGGGGACACCCTTAGTGGGGGCTGAAGCTTTCTTT. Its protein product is CASSRGTPLVGAEAFF.

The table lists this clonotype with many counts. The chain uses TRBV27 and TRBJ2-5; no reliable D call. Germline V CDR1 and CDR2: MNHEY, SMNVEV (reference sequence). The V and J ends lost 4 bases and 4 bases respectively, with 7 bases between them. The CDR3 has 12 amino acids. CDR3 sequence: CASSSLTETQYF. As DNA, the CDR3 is TGTGCCAGCAGTTCGCTGACAGAGACCCAGTACTTC.

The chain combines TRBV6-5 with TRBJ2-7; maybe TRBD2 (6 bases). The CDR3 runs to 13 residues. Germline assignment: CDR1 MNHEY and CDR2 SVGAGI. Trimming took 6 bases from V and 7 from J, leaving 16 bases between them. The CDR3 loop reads CASRGSPGEEQYV. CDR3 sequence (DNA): TGTGCCAGCAGGGGGAGCCCGGGAGAAGAGCAGTACGTC.

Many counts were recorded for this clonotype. CDR3 DNA: TGTGCCAGTAGCAACCCTTACTTGTCAGGGGACTACAATGAGCAGTTCTTC. Translation gives CASSNPYLSGDYNEQFF. The chain is built from TRBV19 and TRBJ2-1, with a possible D match to TRBD1 (6 bases). This CDR3 region has 17 residues. The germline V gene has CDR1 LNHDA and CDR2 SQIVND (reference sequence). Trimming stripped 6 bases from V and 3 bases from J, with 21 bases between.

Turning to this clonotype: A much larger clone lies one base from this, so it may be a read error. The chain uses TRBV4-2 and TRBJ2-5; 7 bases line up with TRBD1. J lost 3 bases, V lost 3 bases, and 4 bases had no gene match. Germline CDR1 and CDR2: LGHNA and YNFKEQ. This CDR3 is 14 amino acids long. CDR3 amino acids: CASSHAQGKETQYF. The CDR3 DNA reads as TGTGCCAGCAGCCACGCACAGGGGAAAGAGACCCAGTACTTC.

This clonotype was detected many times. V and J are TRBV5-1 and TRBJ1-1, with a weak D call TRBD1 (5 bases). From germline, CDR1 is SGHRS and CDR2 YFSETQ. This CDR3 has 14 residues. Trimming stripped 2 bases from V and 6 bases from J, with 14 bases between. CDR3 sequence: CASSFGGNGAEAFF. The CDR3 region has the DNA TGCGCCAGCAGCTTCGGGGGGAATGGCGCTGAAGCTTTCTTT.

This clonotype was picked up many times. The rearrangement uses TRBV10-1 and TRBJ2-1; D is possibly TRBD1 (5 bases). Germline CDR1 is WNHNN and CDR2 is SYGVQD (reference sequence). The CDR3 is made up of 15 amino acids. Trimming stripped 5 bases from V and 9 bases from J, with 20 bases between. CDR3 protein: CASSPDPVGAGEQFF. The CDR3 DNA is TGCGCCAGCAGTCCCGACCCCGTTGGGGCCGGTGAGCAGTTCTTC.

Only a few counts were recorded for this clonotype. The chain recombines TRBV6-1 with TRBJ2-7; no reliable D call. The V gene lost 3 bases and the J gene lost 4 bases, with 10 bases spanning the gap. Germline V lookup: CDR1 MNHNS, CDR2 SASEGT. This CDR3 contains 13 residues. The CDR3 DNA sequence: TGTGCCAGCAGTGATAACCCCGGTTACGAGCAGTACGTC. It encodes CASSDNPGYEQYV.

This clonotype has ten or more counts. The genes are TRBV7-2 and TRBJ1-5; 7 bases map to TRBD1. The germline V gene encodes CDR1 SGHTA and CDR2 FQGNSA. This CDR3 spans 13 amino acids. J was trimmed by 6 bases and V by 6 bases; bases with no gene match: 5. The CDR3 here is CASRGGGGQPQHF. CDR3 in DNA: TGTGCCAGCAGAGGAGGGGGCGGTCAGCCCCAGCATTTT.

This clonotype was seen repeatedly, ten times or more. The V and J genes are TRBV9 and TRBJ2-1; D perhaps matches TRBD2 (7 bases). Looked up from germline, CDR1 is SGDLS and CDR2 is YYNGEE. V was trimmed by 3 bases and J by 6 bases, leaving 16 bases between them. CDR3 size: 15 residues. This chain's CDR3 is CASSAPGGGVNEQFF. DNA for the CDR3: TGTGCCAGCAGCGCTCCGGGCGGGGGCGTCAATGAGCAGTTCTTC.

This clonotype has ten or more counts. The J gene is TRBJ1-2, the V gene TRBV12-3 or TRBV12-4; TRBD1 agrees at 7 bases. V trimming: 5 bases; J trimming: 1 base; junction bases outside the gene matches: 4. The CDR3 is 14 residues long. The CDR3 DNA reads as TGTGCCAGCAGTGACAGGGATATTAACTATGGCTACACCTTC. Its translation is CASSDRDINYGYTF.

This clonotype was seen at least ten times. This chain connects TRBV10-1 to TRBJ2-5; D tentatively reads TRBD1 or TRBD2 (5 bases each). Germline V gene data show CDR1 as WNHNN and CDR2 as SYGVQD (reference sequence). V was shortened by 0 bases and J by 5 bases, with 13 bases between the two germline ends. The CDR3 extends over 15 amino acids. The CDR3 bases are TGCGCCAGCAGTGAGTCGAGAGGGGCCCTTGAGACCCAGTACTTC. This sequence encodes CASSESRGALETQYF.

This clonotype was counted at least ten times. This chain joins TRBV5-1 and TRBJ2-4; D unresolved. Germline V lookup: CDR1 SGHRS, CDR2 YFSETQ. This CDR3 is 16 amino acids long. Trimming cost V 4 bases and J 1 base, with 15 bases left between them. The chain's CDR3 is CASSATSAVAKNIQYF. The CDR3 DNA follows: TGCGCCAGCAGCGCCACTTCGGCGGTCGCCAAAAACATTCAGTACTTC. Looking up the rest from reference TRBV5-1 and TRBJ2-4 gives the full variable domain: KAGVTQTPRYLIKTRGQQVTLSCSPISGHRSVSWYQQTPGQGLQFLFEYFSETQRNKGNFPGRFSGRQFSNSRSEMNVSTLELGDSALYLCASSATSAVAKNIQYFGAGTRLSVL.

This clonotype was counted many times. The CDR3 nucleotides are TGTGCCAGCAGCCCCAATTCGGGTCAAGCTTTCTTT. This translates into CASSPNSGQAFF. V usage is TRBV3-1 and J usage is TRBJ1-1; D is uncertain. Germline V gene data show CDR1 as LGHDT and CDR2 as YNNKEL (reference sequence). The CDR3 is made up of 12 amino acids. Trimming took off 4 bases at V and 9 bases at J, with 12 bases between the two ends. The full variable domain, rest sourced from reference TRBV3-1 and TRBJ1-1, is DTAVSQTPKYLVTQMGNDKSIKCEQNLGHDTMYWYKQDSKKFLKIMFSYNNKELIINETVPNRFSPKSPDKAHLNLHINSLELGDSAVYFCASSPNSGQAFFGQGTRLTVV.

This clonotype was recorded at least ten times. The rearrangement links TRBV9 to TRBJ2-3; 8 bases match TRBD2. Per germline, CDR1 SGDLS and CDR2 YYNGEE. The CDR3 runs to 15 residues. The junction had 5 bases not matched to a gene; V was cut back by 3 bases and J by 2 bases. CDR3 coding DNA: TGTGCCAGCAGCGGGGGACTAGGAGACACAGATACGCAGTATTTT. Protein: CASSGGLGDTDTQYF.

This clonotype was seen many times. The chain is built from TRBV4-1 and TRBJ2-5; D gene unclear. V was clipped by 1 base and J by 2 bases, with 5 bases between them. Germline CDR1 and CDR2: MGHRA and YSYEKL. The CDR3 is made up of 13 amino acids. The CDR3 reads CASSQVEQETQYF. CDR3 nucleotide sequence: TGCGCCAGCAGCCAAGTAGAACAAGAGACCCAGTACTTC.

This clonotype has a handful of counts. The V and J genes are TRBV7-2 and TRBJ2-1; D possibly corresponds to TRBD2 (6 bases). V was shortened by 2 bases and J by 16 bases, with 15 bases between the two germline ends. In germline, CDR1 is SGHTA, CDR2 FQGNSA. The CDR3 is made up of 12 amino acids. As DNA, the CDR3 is TGTGCCAGCAGCTTACCGGGACTCCTTCGATTCTTC. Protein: CASSLPGLLRFF.

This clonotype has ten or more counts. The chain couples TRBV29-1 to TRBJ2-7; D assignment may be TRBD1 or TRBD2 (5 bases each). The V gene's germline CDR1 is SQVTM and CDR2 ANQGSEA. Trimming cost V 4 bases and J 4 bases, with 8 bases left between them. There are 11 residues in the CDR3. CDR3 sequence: CSVGDEYEQYF. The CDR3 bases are TGCAGCGTTGGGGACGAGTACGAGCAGTACTTC.